The present TCR beta chain was sequenced within a study of cytomegalovirus exposure and HLA in healthy donors (dated by TCRdb to 2016 to 2017). As for the study more broadly: According to an earlier analysis of 450 to 650 of the donors, about 179 million T cells yielded roughly 110 million unique TCR beta sequences and approximately 300 Gb of sequence data. On average, over 200,000 unique TCR beta nucleotide sequences were sequenced per donor among about 400 genotyped donors of the cohort, with roughly 18% of those sequences being non-productive. An earlier analysis of several hundred of the donors applied high-throughput TCR beta sequencing to assess whether each TCR beta V gene segment acted as functional or pseudogenic. A handful of DR-DQ haplotypes were treated as single units for association and clustering because of strong linkage in the cohort. Rather than using new phenotypic data, the later analysis identified candidate immune exposures from TCR beta sequences and from how often those sequences occurred across donors. A later genetic analysis took genome-wide SNP genotypes for 398 of the 666 donors and used that subset as a discovery cohort. The number of donors typed differed by locus, with roughly 620-640 for A, B, C, DRB1 and DQB1, around 560 for DQA1, nearly 610 for DPA1, and under 490 for DPB1. Using immunosequencing, the study profiled T cell repertoires from 500 to 800 subjects and related those repertoires to cytomegalovirus serostatus. The study was designed to test whether signatures of past pathogen exposure could be identified by cataloging public T cell receptors. Class I and class II HLA loci were covered by the typing at four-digit resolution. Alongside the repertoire data, information on donor age, sex, ethnicity and CMV serostatus was compiled. All discovery cohort repertoires had been generated using a single sequencing platform. Of the roughly 400 genotyped donors, over 80% were placed in the genetic ancestry cluster associated with self-reported Caucasian donors. High-throughput TCR immunosequencing, statistical association of individual TCRs with disease status, and machine learning were combined to predict cytomegalovirus infection status. A later analysis re-examined previously published TCR beta repertoires from 500 to 700 donors and added high-resolution HLA genotyping to investigate patterns of TCR occurrence. Along with the roughly 700-subject first cohort, a separate validation cohort of some 130 different subjects was used. Approximately 330 gigabases of sequencing data and about 92 million unique TCR sequences made up an early release that covered several hundred HLA-typed donors.

To note about this clone: Its antigen target is currently unknown.

The receptor library was made with the immunoSEQ multiplex PCR assay. A mixture of 60 forward primers for TCR Vbeta segments and 13 reverse primers for TCR Jbeta segments was used in the multiplex PCR. Amplification of the CDR3 region of rearranged TCR beta genes was performed with a multiplex PCR assay on genomic DNA. Amplified TCR beta libraries were sequenced as 87-base-pair reads on the Illumina HiSeq System. The study's processing was this. In a later analysis, tens of millions of unique TCR beta chains were counted across the approximately 640 repertoires, and roughly 11 million of these chains were shared by at least two donors. Raw reads were error-corrected and collapsed into unique sequences with a nearest-neighbor algorithm that merged closely related sequences to remove PCR and sequencing errors. To assign V, D and J gene segments, CDR3 sequences were aligned to IMGT reference sequences. For a sequence to be retained, at least a six-nucleotide match to both a V gene segment and a J gene segment was required. A rearrangement counted as productive if the CDR3 had no stop codons and remained in frame with V and J, and every other rearrangement counted as non-productive. CDR3 was defined by IMGT convention, running from the second conserved V-encoded cysteine to the conserved J-encoded phenylalanine. In an earlier analysis of some 550 of the donors, sequences lacking an unambiguous match to a single V gene segment were excluded. An earlier analysis of several hundred of the donors called V segments functional above 56.7% productive rearrangements and segregating when the between-donor standard deviation exceeded 5%. A statistical classification framework was built to diagnose cytomegalovirus status from the catalog of TCR beta chain sequences. A later analysis assigned V and J genes by comparing TCR nucleotide sequences with IMGT/GENE-DB human TR gene sequences. The TCRdist pipeline was used in a later analysis to assign CDR3 sequences and most-parsimonious VDJ recombination scenarios. In a later analysis, every TCR beta chain was defined by the combination of its CDR3 amino acid sequence and its V-gene family, and reads without a unique V-gene family were dropped. In a later analysis, 450 to 600 highly shared, low-generation-probability nucleotide sequences were removed to address suspected cross-contamination and a sequencing artifact. A later analysis calculated a clonal expansion index for each public chain from normalized within-repertoire ranks of inferred template counts. Generation probabilities in a later analysis came from a VDJ recombination model fitted to out-of-frame rearrangements, and those results were checked against IGoR. A later analysis scored TCR-TCR, TCR-HLA and TCR-CMV co-occurrence with hypergeometric tests, applying a repertoire-size bias correction to TCR pairs. False discovery rates were estimated in a later analysis by permuting HLA or CMV assignments 20 times. In a later analysis, co-occurring TCRs were grouped using DBSCAN, with TCRdist sequence similarity added in when clustering inside HLA-allele-positive subsets. For co-occurrence clustering, repertoires with fewer than 30,000 or more than 120,000 public chains were excluded, along with roughly 5 repertoires with anomalous nucleotide sharing. In its TCRdb copy, this immuneACCESS table keeps in-frame sequences only and misses some clones. Where compared with another copy, unresolved V genes explain less than half of these, and the others have no known cause. D and trimming come from the DNA, and the V and J calls and clone size come from that table. The table kept for this sample lists approximately 110,000 clones. The top ten hold 0.59% of the sample.

The cohort was made up of approximately 670 healthy bone marrow donors. Cohort members were all nominally healthy when sampled, although unrecorded immune exposures were likely present. The donor was CMV seronegative and belonged to the group of 350 or so seronegative cohort members. Each donor provided a peripheral blood sample, and peripheral blood mononuclear cells were used for TCR beta sequencing. Genomic DNA extraction from the blood cell samples was performed with the Qiagen DNeasy Blood Extraction Kit. Study-wide conclusions, independent of this receptor: A later analysis associated about 17,000 TCR beta sequences with specific HLA alleles at a false discovery rate of 0.05. Several of the top co-occurrence clusters appeared to be linked to parvovirus B19, influenza, CMV and Epstein-Barr virus, according to a later analysis. When HLA alleles, especially DR and DQ, strongly co-occurred, attributing TCR associations to individual alleles was difficult. A cluster of highly shared sequence variants was judged likely to represent a technical artifact of the sequencing pipeline. About 17 rarely observed V segments, including chromosome 9 orphons, were excluded from the earlier analysis of about 500 of the donors because counts were too low. Most TCR sequences were observed very rarely across donors, whereas some public TCRs were present in many individuals. Because some donors lacked HLA typing at each locus, the association tests relied only on the typed subset. It was suggested by the authors that the approach could potentially be generalized to other disease states and immunological phenotypes. In a later analysis, most CMV-associated TCR beta chains were found to appear HLA-restricted, with HLA associations seemingly driven largely by CMV exposure. Presence/absence analyses assumed roughly uniform sequencing depth across donors, an assumption that may not hold. Some IMGT-functional V segments, including TRBV6-2 and TRBV6-3, could not be told apart with the 87-base-pair reads, so those segments were excluded. In both the original and validation cohorts, the classifier was reported to diagnose cytomegalovirus status with high specificity and sensitivity. In this cohort, only TCR beta chains were sequenced, and detectable features were limited by the absence of alpha or paired-chain data. V-gene and J-gene trimming of TCR beta chains was associated with a missense DCLRE1C variant in a later genetic analysis, and the association was replicated in an independent cohort. CMV serostatus was the only immune exposure information available for the cohort. Correlated functional status among segregating V segments might reflect linkage disequilibrium, but an unknown experimental factor could not be ruled out. In an earlier analysis of a few hundred of the donors, most TCR beta V segments were observed in productive rearrangements about 90% or about 30% of the time, broadly matching IMGT annotations. In the study, some 180 TCR beta chains were listed as associated with cytomegalovirus. A further reported finding was that TCR beta sequences accurately predicted the HLA-A and HLA-B alleles for most subjects in the first cohort. A later genetic analysis reported fewer N-insertions in productive TCRs among donors in an Asian-associated ancestry cluster than the roughly 690-donor mean. In a later analysis, TCR association rates were found to vary across HLA loci, with the most associated TCRs seen for DRB1 alleles and the fewest for HLA-C alleles. In a later analysis, HLA-associated TCR beta chains were found to be more clonally expanded and to have lower generation probabilities than equally common non-associated chains. Three of the identified cytomegalovirus-associated TCR beta chains were confirmed in vitro to be specific for cytomegalovirus antigens.

Including cysteine and phenylalanine, the CDR3 has 14 amino acids. The kept DNA is CDR3 alone, 42 bases in frame from the first base. V is shortened by 4 bases, J by 6 bases, and the region joining them spans 15 bases. Looking up the germline V gene (reference sequence) yields CDR1 MNHEY and CDR2 SMNVEV. The chain is made from TRBV27 and TRBJ1-2; no D gene is confidently identified. Sequencing was carried out using PBMCs. The receptor was derived from a middle-aged man in good health and CMV-seronegative. The CDR3 has the sequence CASSSGNPMDGYTF. The bases are TGTGCCAGCAGTTCTGGCAACCCAATGGATGGCTACACCTTC.